This TCR beta chain was retrieved from a study of cytomegalovirus exposure and HLA in healthy donors. Across the whole study: Early released data had about 80 million unique TCRs, all coming from HLA-typed donors.

This clone came up once. V shed 4 bases and J shed 9 bases, with 13 bases lying between them. The length of the CDR3 is 13 residues. The germline CDR1 and CDR2 sequences are SGHTA and FQGTGA. In the PCR, 60 Vbeta and 13 Jbeta primers were used. Profiling relied on immunoSEQ multiplex PCR, and the TCRdb table lists in-frame clones only, not all of them. This table has hundreds of thousands of clones, 77% appearing once. The rearrangement joins TRBV7-3 to TRBJ2-1; unclear D gene. Material: PBMCs. This clonotype was sampled from a woman aged 55-75 years in good health and CMV-seropositive. This chain's CDR3 is CASSSAWAGEQFF. The DNA of the CDR3 is TGTGCCAGCAGCTCAGCCTGGGCCGGTGAGCAGTTCTTC. Full variable domain (rest looked up from reference TRBV7-3 and TRBJ2-1): GAGVSQTPSNKVTEKGKYVELRCDPISGHTALYWYRQSLGQGPEFLIYFQGTGAADDSGLPNDRFFAVRPEGSVSTLKIQRTERGDSAVYLCASSSAWAGEQFFGPGTRLTVL.